Below are 8 T cell receptor beta chains sequenced from a single sample in a study of blood T cell repertoires in COVID-19. Libraries were prepared by immunoSEQ multiplex PCR; TCRdb keeps only in-frame clonotypes and omits some of them. The profile shows roughly 200,000 clones, 70% to 90% of them singletons. Sequenced sample: peripheral blood. All receptors come from a human donor with active or convalescent COVID-19. The donor label of this sample is uncertain.

The chain has TRBV24-1 and TRBJ2-3; 13 nucleotides match TRBD2. Germline V gives CDR1 KGHDR, CDR2 SFDVKD. V shed 4 bases and J 4 bases; nucleotides not matched to a gene: 7. The CDR3 contains 17 residues. CDR3 coding DNA: TGTGCCACCAGTGACTGGACTAGCGGGAGTGCGTCAGATACGCAGTATTTT. Amino acids: CATSDWTSGSASDTQYF.

V and J are TRBV2 and TRBJ1-5, with 11 bases aligning to TRBD1. V trimming: 10 bases; J trimming: 7 bases; junction bases outside the gene matches: 12. Looked up from germline, CDR1 is SNHLY and CDR2 is FYNNEI. The CDR3 length is 15 residues. CDR3 protein: CATDSDRGLGQPQHF. CDR3 DNA: TGTGCCACCGATTCGGACAGGGGGCTGGGGCAGCCCCAGCATTTT.

The chain has TRBV3-1 (or the pseudogene TRBV3-2) and TRBJ2-7; the D gene is possibly TRBD2 (6 bases). The V gene lost 4 bases and the J gene lost 7 bases, with 8 bases spanning the gap. The CDR3 is made up of 11 amino acids. Germline values: CDR1 LGHDT, CDR2 YNNKEL (reference sequence). This CDR3 reads CASSRAGEQYF. The CDR3, as DNA: TGTGCCAGCAGCCGAGCGGGTGAGCAGTACTTC.

CDR3 amino acids: CASSPTSGGAPEQYF. The DNA for the CDR3 is TGTGCCAGCAGTCCGACTAGCGGGGGGGCCCCCGAGCAGTACTTC. V usage is TRBV3-1 (or the pseudogene TRBV3-2) and J usage is TRBJ2-7; 14 positions match TRBD2. In germline, CDR1 is LGHDT, CDR2 YNNKEL (reference sequence). This CDR3 spans 15 amino acids. V dropped 6 bases and J dropped 6; count of bases not matched to a gene: 7.

V gene TRBV5-1 combines with J gene TRBJ2-5; maybe TRBD1 (6 bases). The CDR3 contains 15 residues. Between the trimmed V and J ends, which lost 2 bases and 2 bases, there was a span of 13 bases. Germline lookup yields CDR1 SGHRS and CDR2 YFSETQ. The CDR3 bases are TGCGCCAGCAGCTTAAACAGGGTAGGGCAAGAGACCCAGTACTTC. Translated, it gives CASSLNRVGQETQYF.

The J gene is TRBJ2-3, the V gene TRBV6-6; no definite D call. CDR1 is MNHNY, CDR2 SVGAGI, per germline (reference sequence). The CDR3 runs to 15 residues. Trimming left V 0 bases short and J 2 bases short, with 9 bases between. In DNA form, the CDR3 reads TGTGCCAGCAGTTACTCGTCCGTGGCCACAGATACGCAGTATTTT. This gives the protein CASSYSSVATDTQYF.

This clone was found once. V usage is TRBV7-6 and J usage is TRBJ2-1, with 9 bases matching TRBD2. The CDR3 length is 17 residues. The germline V gene encodes CDR1 SGHVS and CDR2 FNYEAQ. Losses at the gene ends were 1 base for V and 10 bases for J; bases not matched to a gene: 14. CDR3 DNA sequence: TGTGCCAGCAGCTTAGAAATGAGTCGCGGGGGGGCGGACGAGCAGTTCTTC. This translates into CASSLEMSRGGADEQFF.

The chain is built from TRBV4-1 and TRBJ1-2; 9 nucleotides align to TRBD1. J was trimmed by 4 bases and V by 4 bases; bases with no gene match: 13. CDR1 and CDR2 (germline): MGHRA, YSYEKL. This CDR3 is 17 amino acids long. This CDR3 is CASSLRTGARGIYGYTF. CDR3 DNA sequence: TGCGCCAGCAGCCTTCGGACAGGGGCCAGGGGGATCTATGGCTACACCTTC.